This entry lists 13 T cell receptor beta chains sequenced from one sample in a study of cytomegalovirus exposure and HLA in healthy donors. In the PCR, 60 Vbeta and 13 Jbeta primers were used. Libraries were prepared by immunoSEQ multiplex PCR; TCRdb keeps only in-frame clonotypes and omits some of them. This table has 150,000 or so clones, 80% appearing once. Material: PBMCs. Source of these receptors: a woman between 50 and 59 years old in good health and CMV-seropositive.

This rearrangement joins TRBV7-2 to TRBJ1-2; D is uncertain. Germline-derived CDR1 and CDR2 are SGHTA and FQGNSA. This CDR3 is built from 16 residues. V lost 1 base and J 4 bases, leaving 16 bases between the germline ends. CDR3 protein: CASSLVAPSGLYGYTF. CDR3 DNA sequence: TGTGCCAGCAGCTTAGTAGCACCATCCGGTCTCTATGGCTACACCTTC.

This chain connects TRBV19 to TRBJ2-7; TRBD2 matches at 12 bases. Germline trimming cut 4 bases from V and 0 bases from J; bases unmatched to any gene: 4. The CDR3 is made up of 16 amino acids. The V gene's germline CDR1 is LNHDA and CDR2 SQIVND (reference sequence). The CDR3 DNA sequence: TGTGCCAGTAGTACCCTAGCGGGAGGGACCTCCTACGAGCAGTACTTC. Translated: CASSTLAGGTSYEQYF. Filled out from reference TRBV19 and TRBJ2-7, the complete variable domain reads DGGITQSPKYLFRKEGQNVTLSCEQNLNHDAMYWYRQDPGQGLRLIYYSQIVNDFQKGDIAEGYSVSREKKESFPLTVTSAQKNPTAFYLCASSTLAGGTSYEQYFGPGTRLTVT.

V is TRBV19 and J is TRBJ1-1; no definite D call. CDR3 length: 14 amino acids. V gave up 6 bases and J gave up 0 bases, with 11 bases separating them. CDR1 and CDR2 (germline): LNHDA, SQIVND (reference sequence). The CDR3 region is CASSLREMNTEAFF. CDR3 coding DNA: TGTGCCAGTAGCCTGAGGGAGATGAACACTGAAGCTTTCTTT.

CDR3 residues: CASSLVTSGAQETQYF. The CDR3 nucleotides are TGTGCCAGCAGCTTAGTAACTAGCGGGGCACAAGAGACCCAGTACTTC. V usage is TRBV11-2 and J usage is TRBJ2-5; 10 nucleotides line up with TRBD2. Looked up from germline, CDR1 is SGHAT and CDR2 is FQNNGV. CDR3 length: 16 residues. The V and J ends lost 1 base and 2 bases, in that order; junction bases with no gene match: 4. The full variable domain, rest sourced from reference TRBV11-2 and TRBJ2-5, is EAGVAQSPRYKIIEKRQSVAFWCNPISGHATLYWYQQILGQGPKLLIQFQNNGVVDDSQLPKDRFSAERLKGVDSTLKIQPAKLEDSAVYLCASSLVTSGAQETQYFGPGTRLLVL.

The chain couples TRBV5-4 to TRBJ2-3; 10 nucleotides agree with TRBD2. The length of the CDR3 is 17 residues. The V and J ends lost 0 bases and 1 base, in that order; junction bases with no gene match: 5. Germline V gene lookup returns CDR1 SGHNT and CDR2 YYREEE (reference sequence). As DNA, the CDR3 is TGTGCCAGCAGCTTGGTTTTTACTAGCGGGGGCACAGATACGCAGTATTTT. Encoded protein: CASSLVFTSGGTDTQYF.

The chain recombines TRBV4-1 with TRBJ2-2; 10 bases map to TRBD2. Germline V lookup: CDR1 MGHRA, CDR2 YSYEKL. With 1 base clipped from V and 0 bases from J, the junction kept 5 bases outside the gene matches. This CDR3 is 18 amino acids long. The CDR3: CASSQVLAGVANTGELFF. The CDR3 bases are TGCGCCAGCAGCCAAGTTCTAGCGGGAGTCGCGAACACCGGGGAGCTGTTTTTT.

The J gene is TRBJ2-5, the V gene TRBV5-5; possible D gene TRBD1, 5 bases. Germline V gene lookup returns CDR1 SGHKS and CDR2 YYEKEE (reference sequence). The CDR3 is made up of 12 amino acids. The germline V and J ends were trimmed by 7 bases and 2 bases, with 9 bases remaining between them. CDR3 DNA sequence: TGTGCCAGCTCCGACAGACAAGAGACCCAGTACTTC. As protein: CASSDRQETQYF.

The V call is TRBV28, the J call TRBJ1-5; no clear D. CDR1 and CDR2 (germline): MDHEN, SYDVKM. With 6 bases removed from V and 9 bases from J, the gap between germline ends came to 12 bases. This CDR3 contains 12 residues. The chain's CDR3 is CASSAEIRPQHF. The CDR3 bases are TGTGCCAGCAGCGCGGAGATTCGGCCCCAGCATTTT.

This clone was detected only a few times. This chain links TRBV7-9 with TRBJ1-2; 8 bases line up with TRBD1. V lost 5 bases and J lost 4; bases outside the gene matches: 9. This CDR3 is built from 15 residues. Germline V CDR1 and CDR2: SEHNR, FQNEAQ (reference sequence). The CDR3: CASSPEGTGGYGYTF. The CDR3, as DNA: TGTGCCAGCAGCCCGGAGGGTACAGGGGGCTATGGCTACACCTTC.

The rearrangement joins TRBV19 to TRBJ2-1; tentative D call: TRBD2 (7 bases). V dropped 7 bases and J dropped 1 base, with 14 bases sitting between them. The CDR3 is made up of 15 amino acids. CDR1 and CDR2 from the germline V gene are LNHDA and SQIVND (reference sequence). CDR3 protein: CASTQRGGSYNEQFF. The CDR3, as DNA: TGTGCCAGTACCCAAAGGGGGGGGTCCTACAATGAGCAGTTCTTC. Full variable domain (missing parts from reference TRBV19 and TRBJ2-1): DGGITQSPKYLFRKEGQNVTLSCEQNLNHDAMYWYRQDPGQGLRLIYYSQIVNDFQKGDIAEGYSVSREKKESFPLTVTSAQKNPTAFYLCASTQRGGSYNEQFFGPGTRLTVL.

The chain recombines TRBV4-2 with TRBJ1-3, with D perhaps TRBD1 (6 bases). Germline V gene lookup returns CDR1 LGHNA and CDR2 YNFKEQ. This CDR3 is 18 amino acids long. Trimming took off 4 bases at V and 0 bases at J, with 19 bases between the two ends. The CDR3 coding sequence is TGTGCCAGCAGCCGGGGCCCCAGGGGCCATTCCTCTGGAAACACCATATATTTT. Its protein is CASSRGPRGHSSGNTIYF.

This clone has a handful of counts. The J gene is TRBJ2-1, the V gene TRBV7-2, with 8 bases aligning to TRBD2. The CDR3 spans 15 residues. Unmatched junction bases numbered 10, after V lost 5 bases and J lost 7 bases. Germline CDR1 and CDR2: SGHTA and FQGNSA. CDR3 region: CASSATSGWTNEQFF. CDR3 DNA: TGTGCCAGCAGCGCCACTAGCGGTTGGACTAATGAGCAGTTCTTC.

The chain employs TRBV27 and TRBJ1-2; weak D call: TRBD1 (6 bases). CDR3 length: 15 residues. Per the germline V gene, CDR1 is MNHEY and CDR2 is SMNVEV (reference sequence). V was pared by 1 base and J by 7 bases, with 16 bases between. DNA of the CDR3: TGTGCCAGCAGTTTATTGGGTGGGGGCGCGGTTGGCTACACCTTC. Protein: CASSLLGGGAVGYTF.